This T cell receptor (beta chain) was profiled in a study of OX40 agonist ivuxolimab in advanced cancers. Whole-study context: The drug used for patients, ivuxolimab, was an agonistic anti-OX40 (CD134) antibody. Melanoma, hepatocellular carcinoma, head and neck or renal cell cancer occurred in dose-escalation patients. Partial responses, seen in three patients, involved one hepatocellular carcinoma and two cutaneous melanomas.

With regard to this clone: Its antigen remains unidentified.

Germline-derived CDR1 and CDR2 are MDHEN and SYDVKM. V trimming: 6 bases; J trimming: 3 bases; junction bases outside the gene matches: 14. The CDR3 is made up of 18 amino acids. Profiled with immunoSEQ multiplex PCR; TCRdb holds only in-frame clones, not every one. The table records some 61,000 clones, around 73% of them present only once. Study results and limitations: Clonal expansion among partial responders at 0.1-3.0 mg/kg ranked near the lowest.

Sequences were derived from CD4+ or CD8+ T cells sorted from blood, sampled in a trial of the OX40 agonist ivuxolimab. The source is an adult with an advanced solid tumor such as melanoma, head and neck, liver or kidney cancer. The V gene is TRBV28, the J gene TRBJ1-4; 9 bases map to TRBD1. CDR3 in DNA: TGTGCCAGCAGCCACAAAGGGGACAGGGTTTTAGCTAATGAAAAACTGTTTTTT. It is translated as CASSHKGDRVLANEKLFF. Full variable domain (missing parts from reference TRBV28 and TRBJ1-4): DVKVTQSSRYLVKRTGEKVFLECVQDMDHENMFWYRQDPGLGLRLIYFSYDVKMKEKGDIPEGYSVSREKKERFSLILESASTNQTSMYLCASSHKGDRVLANEKLFFGSGTQLSVL.